This T cell receptor (beta chain) was profiled in a study of identical twins' blood T cells. Whole-study context: Some 12 libraries, six alpha and six beta, gave 50 million to 55 million reads.

Libraries were made from RNA as TCR cDNA, using a modified protocol. Using its own MiXCR run on the 5' RACE reads, TCRdb lists one record per CDR3 protein. This table holds a few hundred thousand distinct CDR3 sequences, about 28% found once. As concerns this clonotype: Possible read error: a much larger clone is one base away. The CDR3 ends on some other residue instead of the conserved phenylalanine or tryptophan, so this is likely a read error.

With 6 bases clipped from V and 7 bases from J, the junction kept 5 bases outside the gene matches. Looked up from germline, CDR1 is SNHLY and CDR2 is FYNNEI. CDR3 length equals 12 residues. All three twin pairs grew up together with likely shared infections and vaccines. This clonotype originated in a woman aged 18-50 years in good health. This chain links TRBV2 with TRBJ1-2, with 7 positions matching TRBD1. Sequenced input: PBMCs. In DNA, the CDR3 is TGTGCCAGCAGCGGACAGGACGCTGGCTACACCCTC. This gives the protein CASSGQDAGYTL.